This entry features one TCR beta chain sequence. What it binds is not known. This CDR3 is 14 amino acids long. V lost 5 bases, J lost 0 bases, and 8 bases lay in between. Germline assignment: CDR1 MNHEY and CDR2 SVGAGI. The sample is drawn from a study of PD-1 blockade in classical Hodgkin lymphoma. Relapse after autologous stem cell transplantation occurred in every patient, and brentuximab vedotin exposure varied. The table came from immunoSEQ multiplex PCR; TCRdb's copy has only in-frame clones and leaves some out. The repertoire holds approximately 99,000 clones, with 81% as singletons. General observations from the study: Complete responders' diversity at baseline resembled that of newly diagnosed patients.

Sequencing used peripheral blood mononuclear cells (PBMCs), obtained before the second cycle of nivolumab. The chain has TRBV6-5 and TRBJ1-3; the D is unclear. This clonotype was sampled from a human donor with classical Hodgkin lymphoma. The CDR3 nucleotides are TGTGCCAGCAGTGTAGGTGGCTCTGGAAACACCATATATTTT. As protein: CASSVGGSGNTIYF.